This record looks at one TCR beta chain sequence and its context. Its target is unknown. It was CD45RO-negative cells, positively selected for CCR7, that made up naive CD8 cells, with terminally differentiated effector memory CD45RA+ cells excluded. Study processing details: ImmunoSEQ junction-only sequences lacked quality scores, so their filtering differed. The method was immunoSEQ multiplex PCR; TCRdb's version includes in-frame clones alone and lacks a portion of them. That table supplies the V and J calls and clone size; D and trimming were determined from the DNA. This table holds over 2,000,000 clones, 93% found once. This entry belongs to a study of shared clonotypes between healthy human individuals. Study-wide context: Each donor's CD4 naive and CD4 memory cells filled three plates apiece, CD8 naive two, and CD8 memory one.

V was trimmed by 1 base and J by 2 bases, leaving 14 bases between them. Germline V gene sequence: CDR1 SEHNR, CDR2 FQNEAQ (reference sequence). The CDR3 runs to 16 residues. Regarding the study as a whole: It was observed that 4% to 6% of naive CD4 clonotypes were shared across several donors.

The source is a man aged 18 to 30 in good health. Some clones in this sample may be carry-over from other donors' samples. The source material was naive CD8+ T cells from PBMCs. The chain has TRBV7-9 and TRBJ1-2, with D hard to call. The CDR3 region has the DNA TGTGCCAGCAGCTTAGGTCTCCCCCCCCAAAACTATGGCTACACCTTC. Its translation: CASSLGLPPQNYGYTF.